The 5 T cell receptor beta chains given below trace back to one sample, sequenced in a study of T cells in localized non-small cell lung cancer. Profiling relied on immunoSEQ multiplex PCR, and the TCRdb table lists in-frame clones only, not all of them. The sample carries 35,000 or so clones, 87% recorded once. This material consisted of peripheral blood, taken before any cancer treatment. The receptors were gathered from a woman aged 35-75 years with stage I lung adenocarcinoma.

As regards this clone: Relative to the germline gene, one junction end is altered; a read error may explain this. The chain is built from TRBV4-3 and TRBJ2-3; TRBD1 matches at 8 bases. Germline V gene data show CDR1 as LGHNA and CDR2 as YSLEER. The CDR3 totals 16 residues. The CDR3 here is CASRQDLAGGSNTQYF. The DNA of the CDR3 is TGCGCCAGCAGACAAGATTTAGCAGGGGGCTCGAATACGCAGTATTTT.

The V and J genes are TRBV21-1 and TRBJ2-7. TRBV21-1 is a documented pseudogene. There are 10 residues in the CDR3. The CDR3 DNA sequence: TGTGCCAGCAGCAAAGAGGGGCAGTACTTC. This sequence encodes CASSKEGQYF.

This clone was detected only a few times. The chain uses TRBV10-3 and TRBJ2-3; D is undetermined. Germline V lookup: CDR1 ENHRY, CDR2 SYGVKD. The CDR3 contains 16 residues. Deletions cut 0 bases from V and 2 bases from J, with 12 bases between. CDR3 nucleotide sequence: TGTGCCATCAGTGAGTCGATGGGTTTTCTCACAGATACGCAGTATTTT. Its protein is CAISESMGFLTDTQYF.

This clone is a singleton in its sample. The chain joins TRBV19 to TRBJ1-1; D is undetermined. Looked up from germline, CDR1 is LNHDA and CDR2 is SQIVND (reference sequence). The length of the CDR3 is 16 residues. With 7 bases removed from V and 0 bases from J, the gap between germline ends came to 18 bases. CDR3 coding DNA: TGTGCCAGTAAAGGAACGGTTGTCGGGGTGAACACTGAAGCTTTCTTT. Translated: CASKGTVVGVNTEAFF.

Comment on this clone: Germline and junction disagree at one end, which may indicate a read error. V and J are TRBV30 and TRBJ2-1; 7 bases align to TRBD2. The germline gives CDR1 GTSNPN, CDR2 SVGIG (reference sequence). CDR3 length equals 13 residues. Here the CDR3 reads CAYESGTKNGQFF. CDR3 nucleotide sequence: TGTGCTTACGAATCCGGGACTAAAAATGGGCAGTTCTTC.